These 10 T cell receptor beta chains were all obtained from the same sample, sequenced in a study of beta chain features in type 1 diabetes. Their recognized antigens are unknown. Study-wide points: Significant though moderate, a shortening of TCRB CDR3s appeared in all four CD4+ subsets of Type 1 diabetes patients.

Every bit of the isolated RNA underwent reverse transcription, so sequencing read expressed TCRB transcripts. The repertoire was sequenced with immunoSEQ multiplex PCR; TCRdb's copy has only in-frame clones and lacks some. The sample carries about 260,000 clones, 20% to 25% recorded once. The sample was naive CD4+ T cells from blood. The receptors derive from a woman aged 25 to 39 with type 1 diabetes.

The chain links TRBV9 to TRBJ2-3; tentatively, D is TRBD2 (5 bases). This CDR3 is built from 11 residues. From germline, CDR1 is SGDLS and CDR2 YYNGEE. Trimming stripped 7 bases from V and 3 bases from J, with 6 bases between. This CDR3 reads CASGRTDTQYF. The CDR3 coding sequence is TGTGCCAGCGGGAGAACAGATACGCAGTATTTT.

In nucleotides, the CDR3 is TGTGCCAGCAGCCAAGCTCTAGGAGGCTACACTGAAGCTTTCTTT. It yields the protein CASSQALGGYTEAFF. V usage is TRBV14 and J usage is TRBJ1-1; no clear D. From germline, CDR1 is SGHDN and CDR2 FVKESK. The CDR3 sequence is 15 residues long. V dropped 1 base and J dropped 3 bases, with 12 bases sitting between them.

CDR3 residues: CASTERDREIYEQYF. DNA of the CDR3: TGTGCCAGCACCGAAAGAGACAGGGAGATCTACGAGCAGTACTTC. The genes are TRBV6-6 and TRBJ2-7; 7 bases fit TRBD1. CDR1 is MNHNY, CDR2 SVGAGI, per germline (reference sequence). The CDR3 is 15 amino acids. V was pared by 7 bases and J by 3 bases, with 12 bases of the junction left unmatched.

The chain is built from TRBV29-1 and TRBJ2-7, with a possible D match to TRBD1 (5 bases). The CDR3 totals 14 residues. V lost 4 bases and J lost 5, with 18 bases in between. From germline, CDR1 is SQVTM and CDR2 ANQGSEA. CDR3 residues: CSVVPPAGYNEQYF. CDR3 coding DNA: TGCAGCGTTGTTCCGCCCGCAGGGTACAACGAGCAGTACTTC.

The CDR3 spells CASSEDTVYYKQFF. CDR3 DNA: TGTGCCAGCAGTGAAGATACCGTTTACTATAAGCAGTTCTTC. This chain connects TRBV2 to TRBJ2-1; D remains ambiguous. The CDR3 totals 14 residues. Trimming took off 1 base at V and 11 bases at J, with 15 bases between the two ends. Germline CDR1 reads SNHLY; CDR2 reads FYNNEI.

V is TRBV30 and J is TRBJ2-1; 7 nucleotides agree with TRBD2. Germline-derived CDR1 and CDR2 are GTSNPN and SVGIG (reference sequence). The CDR3 length is 13 residues. The J segment lost 2 bases and the V segment lost 5 bases, leaving 3 bases of the junction unmatched. The CDR3 is CAWERGTYNEQFF. CDR3 DNA: TGTGCCTGGGAGCGGGGAACCTACAATGAGCAGTTCTTC.

This clone was observed a handful of times. V usage is TRBV15 and J usage is TRBJ2-7; 7 bases are shared with TRBD2. This CDR3 has 15 amino acids. The ends lost 5 bases at V and 0 bases at J; junction bases unmatched: 7. The V gene's germline CDR1 is LNHNV and CDR2 YYDKDF (reference sequence). CDR3 in DNA: TGTGCCACCAGCCCCGGCGGGAGTGACTCCTACGAGCAGTACTTC. Its translation: CATSPGGSDSYEQYF.

This clone turned up a few times. The rearrangement joins TRBV7-9 to TRBJ2-7; a possible D gene is TRBD1 (6 bases). Per the germline V gene, CDR1 is SEHNR and CDR2 is FQNEAQ (reference sequence). Trimming left V 3 bases short and J 3 bases short, with 12 bases between. The CDR3 runs 14 residues. The CDR3 region has the DNA TGTGCCAGCAGCTTGACGGGACAAAGCTACGAGCAGTACTTC. Protein sequence: CASSLTGQSYEQYF.

V gene TRBV30 combines with J gene TRBJ1-2, with D unresolved. Germline V gives CDR1 GTSNPN, CDR2 SVGIG (reference sequence). The CDR3 is made up of 12 amino acids. Trimming took off 0 bases at V and 8 bases at J, with 10 bases between the two ends. The CDR3 reads CAWSVQSGGYTF. The CDR3 DNA sequence: TGTGCCTGGAGTGTACAATCGGGGGGCTACACCTTC.

This clone was seen a handful of times. The CDR3 sequence: CASSQGDSGRSFEQFF. The CDR3 DNA reads as TGTGCCAGCAGCCAAGGTGATAGCGGGAGGTCTTTTGAGCAGTTCTTC. The chain combines TRBV4-2 with TRBJ2-1; 10 nucleotides agree with TRBD2. J was trimmed by 9 bases and V by 1 base; bases with no gene match: 9. Looked up from germline, CDR1 is LGHNA and CDR2 is YNFKEQ. The CDR3 is made up of 16 amino acids.